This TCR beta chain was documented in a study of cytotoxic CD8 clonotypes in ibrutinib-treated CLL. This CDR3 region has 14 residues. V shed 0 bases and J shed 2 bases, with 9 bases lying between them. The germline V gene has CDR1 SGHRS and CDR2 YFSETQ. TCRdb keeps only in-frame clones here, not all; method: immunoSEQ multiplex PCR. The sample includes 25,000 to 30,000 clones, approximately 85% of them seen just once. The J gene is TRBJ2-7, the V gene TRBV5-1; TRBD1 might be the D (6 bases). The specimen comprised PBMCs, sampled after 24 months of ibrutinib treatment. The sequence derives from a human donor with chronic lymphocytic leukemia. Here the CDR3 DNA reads TGCGCCAGCAGCTTGGAGGGGGATACCTACGAGCAGTACTTC. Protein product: CASSLEGDTYEQYF.